This T cell receptor beta chain is from a study of OX40 agonist ivuxolimab in advanced cancers. Study as a whole: While on treatment, patients had intravenous ivuxolimab at 0.01 to 10 mg/kg every 2 weeks. Study-wide results and limits: Compared with others, partial responders at 0.1-3.0 mg/kg displayed clonal expansion among the lowest.

The data were produced by immunoSEQ multiplex PCR, yet TCRdb's version contains in-frame clones alone and is incomplete. The data contain some 86,000 clones, 90% to 95% of them singletons. As concerns this clone: Its antigen is currently unknown.

The ends lost 4 bases at V and 5 bases at J; junction bases unmatched: 8. CDR1 is SGHTA, CDR2 FQGNSA, per germline. The CDR3 runs to 14 residues. The input for sequencing was CD4+ or CD8+ T cells sorted from blood, taken in a trial of the OX40 agonist ivuxolimab. The chain uses TRBV7-2 and TRBJ2-7, with TRBD2 identical over 7 bases. The clonotype was recovered from an adult with an advanced solid tumor such as melanoma, head and neck, liver or kidney cancer. CDR3: CASSSGLNLHEQYF. Written as DNA, the CDR3 is TGTGCCAGCAGCTCGGGACTAAATCTCCACGAGCAGTACTTC. The entire variable domain, with the rest obtained from reference TRBV7-2 and TRBJ2-7, is as follows: GAGVSQSPSNKVTEKGKDVELRCDPISGHTALYWYRQSLGQGLEFLIYFQGNSAPDKSGLPSDRFSAERTGGSVSTLTIQRTQQEDSAVYLCASSSGLNLHEQYFGPGTRLTVT.